This T cell receptor (beta chain) was documented in a study of blood T cell repertoires in COVID-19. About the research overall: Some COVID-19 samples were acute and others convalescent; all came from the United States, Italy and Spain. PBMCs, B-cell-depleted T cells, or T cells were the source of the cDNA or gDNA that made up the material.

In the original analysis: Cell counts per sample came from amplifying reference gene primers. The assay was immunoSEQ multiplex PCR, and TCRdb's table has in-frame clones only and misses some. That table gives V, J and clone size, and the DNA gave D and trimming. Of under 150,000 clones detected, 88% appear once; the ten largest clones hold approximately 2%. Sequences were obtained from peripheral blood. The sequence came from a man in his sixties or seventies with active COVID-19.

The CDR3 sequence: CASREDRVGNQPQHF. The CDR3 DNA reads as TGTGCCAGCCGCGAGGACAGGGTCGGCAATCAGCCCCAGCATTTT. This chain links TRBV6-5 with TRBJ1-5, with 8 nucleotides matching TRBD1. The CDR3 is made up of 15 amino acids. Trimming cost V 8 bases and J 2 bases; bases outside gene matches: 8. Germline V gene sequence: CDR1 MNHEY, CDR2 SVGAGI.